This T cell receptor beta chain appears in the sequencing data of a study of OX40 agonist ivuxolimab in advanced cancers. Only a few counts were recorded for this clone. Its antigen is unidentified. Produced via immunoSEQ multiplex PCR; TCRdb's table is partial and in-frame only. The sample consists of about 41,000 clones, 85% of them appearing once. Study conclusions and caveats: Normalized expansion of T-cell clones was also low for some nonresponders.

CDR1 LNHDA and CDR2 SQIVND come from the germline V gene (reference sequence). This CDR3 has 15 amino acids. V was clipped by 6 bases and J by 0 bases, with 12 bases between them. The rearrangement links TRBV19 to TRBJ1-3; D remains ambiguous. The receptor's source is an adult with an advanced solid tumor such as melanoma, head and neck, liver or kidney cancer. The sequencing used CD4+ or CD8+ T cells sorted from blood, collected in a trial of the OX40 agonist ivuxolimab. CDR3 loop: CASRSEPSSGNTIYF. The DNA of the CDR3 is TGTGCCAGTAGGAGTGAGCCGTCCTCTGGAAACACCATATATTTT. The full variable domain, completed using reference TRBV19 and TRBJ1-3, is DGGITQSPKYLFRKEGQNVTLSCEQNLNHDAMYWYRQDPGQGLRLIYYSQIVNDFQKGDIAEGYSVSREKKESFPLTVTSAQKNPTAFYLCASRSEPSSGNTIYFGEGSWLTVV.